This TCR beta chain was identified during a study of T cells in Graves' hyperthyroidism and ophthalmopathy. Study-level findings and limits: Clonotypes that were expanded in thyroid above 0.001 mostly appeared in blood too.

After removal of 2 bases from V and 6 bases from J, the junction contained 6 bases not matched to a gene. The germline gives CDR1 SNHLY, CDR2 FYNNEI. There are 14 residues in the CDR3. From RNA transcripts, TCR beta CDR3 regions were amplified. A set of HTBI primers served as the primers for a first-round RT-PCR of the TCR CDR3. MiXCR, run by TCRdb on the multiplex PCR reads, gives a single entry per CDR3 protein. Among 650,000 to 700,000 distinct CDR3 sequences listed, 15% to 20% were seen once. For Graves' hyperthyroidism to be stable, ophthalmopathy could not progress within 18 months. Pregnant or lactating patients were excluded, as were those with uncontrolled infection or other autoimmune disease. This clonotype was recorded many times. Its matching antigen is unknown.

The V gene is TRBV2, the J gene TRBJ2-7; 8 bases are shared with TRBD1. This receptor was identified in a man aged 50-59 years with Graves' hyperthyroidism. The sample comprised blood. CDR3 in DNA: TGTGCCAGCAGTGAATTTGGACAGGGAGCCGAGCAGTACTTC. Protein product: CASSEFGQGAEQYF.